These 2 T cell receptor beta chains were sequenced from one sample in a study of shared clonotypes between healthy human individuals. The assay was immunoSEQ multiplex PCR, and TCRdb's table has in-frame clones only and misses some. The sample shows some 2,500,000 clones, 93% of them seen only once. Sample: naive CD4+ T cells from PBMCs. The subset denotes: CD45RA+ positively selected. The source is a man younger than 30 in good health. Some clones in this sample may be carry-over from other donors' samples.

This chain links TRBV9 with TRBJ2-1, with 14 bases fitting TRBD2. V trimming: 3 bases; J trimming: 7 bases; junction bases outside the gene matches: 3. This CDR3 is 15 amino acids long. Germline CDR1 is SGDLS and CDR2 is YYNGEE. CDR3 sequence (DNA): TGTGCCAGCAGCGGGACTAGCGGGAGGTATAATGAGCAGTTCTTC. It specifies CASSGTSGRYNEQFF.

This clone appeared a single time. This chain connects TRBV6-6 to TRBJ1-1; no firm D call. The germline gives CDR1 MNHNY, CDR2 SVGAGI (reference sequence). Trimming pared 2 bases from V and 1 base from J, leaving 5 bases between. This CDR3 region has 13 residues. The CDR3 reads CASSYLSNTEAFF. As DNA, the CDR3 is TGTGCCAGCAGTTACCTTTCGAACACTGAAGCTTTCTTT.